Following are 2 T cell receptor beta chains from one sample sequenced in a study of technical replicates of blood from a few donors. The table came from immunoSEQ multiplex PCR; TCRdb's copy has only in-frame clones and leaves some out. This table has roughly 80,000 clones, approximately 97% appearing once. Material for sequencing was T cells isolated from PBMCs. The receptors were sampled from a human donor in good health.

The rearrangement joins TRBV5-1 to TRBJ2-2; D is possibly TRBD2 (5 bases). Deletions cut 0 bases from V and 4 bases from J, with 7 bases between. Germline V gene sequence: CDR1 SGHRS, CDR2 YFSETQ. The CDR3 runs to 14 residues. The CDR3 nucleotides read TGCGCCAGCAGCTTGGGGGAGATCACCGGGGAGCTGTTTTTT. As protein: CASSLGEITGELFF.

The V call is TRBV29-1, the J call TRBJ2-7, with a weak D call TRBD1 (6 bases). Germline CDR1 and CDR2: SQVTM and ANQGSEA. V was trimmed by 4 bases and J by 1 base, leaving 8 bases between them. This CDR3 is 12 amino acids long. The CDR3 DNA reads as TGCAGCGTTGGCAGGGGATCCTACGAGCAGTACTTC. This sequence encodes CSVGRGSYEQYF.